One sample yielded the 18 T cell receptor beta chains listed below, sequenced in a study of blood T cell repertoires in COVID-19. Here immunoSEQ multiplex PCR was the method, and the copy in TCRdb shows in-frame clones only, minus some. This table has a few hundred thousand clones, around 90% appearing once. Sequencing input: peripheral blood. All receptors come from a man younger than 35 with active or convalescent COVID-19.

The chain is built from TRBV28 and TRBJ1-3, with D uncertain. The CDR3 spans 16 residues. Germline values: CDR1 MDHEN, CDR2 SYDVKM. V was shortened by 2 bases and J by 2 bases, with 13 bases between the two germline ends. CDR3 in amino acids: CASSLRGQLAGNTIYF. CDR3 DNA sequence: TGTGCCAGCAGTTTACGCGGGCAGCTTGCTGGAAACACCATATATTTT.

This chain links TRBV10-3 with TRBJ1-4, with D tentatively TRBD1 (6 bases). The CDR3 runs 14 residues. The germline V gene has CDR1 ENHRY and CDR2 SYGVKD. Trimming took 4 bases from V and 3 from J, leaving 9 bases between them. CDR3 sequence: CAISAQGPNEKLFF. The CDR3 DNA reads TGTGCCATCAGTGCCCAGGGGCCTAATGAAAAACTGTTTTTT.

The gene calls are TRBV6-4 and TRBJ2-1; D is unclear. Germline CDR1 reads MRHNA; CDR2 reads SNTAGT. The CDR3 sequence is 14 residues long. V was shortened by 0 bases and J by 11 bases, with 14 bases between the two germline ends. The CDR3 protein is CASSDSSRGKKQFF. CDR3 bases: TGTGCCAGCAGTGACTCGAGTCGCGGAAAAAAGCAGTTCTTC.

The chain recombines TRBV19 with TRBJ1-5, with a possible D match to TRBD1 (5 bases). There are 16 residues in the CDR3. Germline CDR1 is LNHDA and CDR2 is SQIVND (reference sequence). Between the trimmed V and J ends, which lost 3 bases and 0 bases, there was a span of 12 bases. CDR3 in amino acids: CASSIHAGISNQPQHF. The DNA of the CDR3 is TGTGCCAGTAGTATCCATGCAGGGATTAGCAATCAGCCCCAGCATTTT.

The chain uses TRBV9 and TRBJ2-1, with TRBD1 as a possible D gene (6 bases). This CDR3 region has 15 residues. Germline V gene sequence: CDR1 SGDLS, CDR2 YYNGEE. The ends were cut back, 3 bases at V and 2 bases at J, with 12 bases in the middle. CDR3 region: CASSGKTGTYNEQFF. In nucleotides, the CDR3 is TGTGCCAGCAGCGGAAAGACAGGTACCTACAATGAGCAGTTCTTC.

The chain combines TRBV7-9 with TRBJ2-5; 8 bases fit TRBD2. Per the germline V gene, CDR1 is SEHNR and CDR2 is FQNEAQ (reference sequence). The J segment lost 4 bases and the V segment lost 2 bases, leaving 6 bases of the junction unmatched. This CDR3 spans 15 amino acids. This chain's CDR3 is CASSLPGGGPETQYF. The CDR3 DNA reads as TGTGCCAGCAGCTTACCCGGGGGGGGGCCAGAGACCCAGTACTTC.

CDR3 DNA: TGCGCCAGCAGAAAAGACCTAGCGGGGGCGTTCACAGATACGCAGTATTTT. This sequence encodes CASRKDLAGAFTDTQYF. The genes are TRBV4-1 and TRBJ2-3; 10 bases are a match to TRBD2. Germline V gene sequence: CDR1 MGHRA, CDR2 YSYEKL. V lost 6 bases to trimming and J lost 2 bases; unmatched junction nucleotides: 11. This CDR3 region has 17 residues.

J is TRBJ1-1 and V is TRBV13; 10 bases are shared with TRBD1. Germline V lookup: CDR1 PRHDT, CDR2 FYEKMQ (reference sequence). Trimming cost V 3 bases and J 6 bases; bases outside gene matches: 4. The CDR3 is 14 residues long. CDR3 in DNA: TGTGCCAGCAGCTTCACGACAGGGGGCCCTGAAGCTTTCTTT. As protein: CASSFTTGGPEAFF.

This clone has only a few counts. The chain combines TRBV6-6 with TRBJ1-6; 8 bases are shared with TRBD1. The CDR3 runs 17 residues. The germline CDR1 and CDR2 sequences are MNHNY and SVGAGI (reference sequence). V gave up 5 bases and J gave up 10 bases; unmatched junction bases: 16. CDR3 amino acids: CASSQNSPRGLKSPLHF. The CDR3 DNA reads as TGTGCCAGCAGTCAAAACTCCCCCAGGGGGCTAAAGTCACCCCTCCACTTT.

The chain is built from TRBV7-2 and TRBJ2-1, with TRBD2 as a possible D gene (5 bases). Germline values: CDR1 SGHTA, CDR2 FQGNSA. With 1 base removed from V and 8 bases from J, the gap between germline ends came to 9 bases. CDR3 length: 13 residues. The CDR3 nucleotides read TGTGCCAGCAGCTTAGGGACTCTAGATGAGCAGTTCTTC. Residues: CASSLGTLDEQFF. Looking up the rest from reference TRBV7-2 and TRBJ2-1 gives the full variable domain: GAGVSQSPSNKVTEKGKDVELRCDPISGHTALYWYRQSLGQGLEFLIYFQGNSAPDKSGLPSDRFSAERTGGSVSTLTIQRTQQEDSAVYLCASSLGTLDEQFFGPGTRLTVL.

The table lists this clone with a count of one. This chain links TRBV6-5 with TRBJ1-2, with D perhaps TRBD1 (6 bases). The ends were cut back, 7 bases at V and 7 bases at J, with 19 bases in the middle. CDR3 size: 14 residues. Looked up from germline, CDR1 is MNHEY and CDR2 is SVGAGI. For the CDR3, the DNA is TGTGCCAGCAACACGATCGACAGGATGGGTGGCTACACCTTC. The encoded protein is CASNTIDRMGGYTF.

V is TRBV29-1 and J is TRBJ2-7, with 12 positions matching TRBD2. The junction had 5 bases not matched to a gene; V was cut back by 5 bases and J by 3 bases. Looked up from germline, CDR1 is SQVTM and CDR2 is ANQGSEA. This CDR3 has 14 amino acids. CDR3: CSVLRTSGNYEQYF. For the CDR3, the DNA is TGCAGCGTTTTACGGACTAGCGGGAACTACGAGCAGTACTTC.

In its sample, this clone was seen once. V usage is TRBV7-8 and J usage is TRBJ1-1; D might be TRBD1 (6 bases). The germline gives CDR1 SGHVS, CDR2 FQNEAQ. This CDR3 has 13 residues. Trimming pared 6 bases from V and 4 bases from J, leaving 12 bases between. The CDR3: CASSRLGGTEAFF. In nucleotides, the CDR3 is TGTGCCAGCAGTCGACTAGGGGGCACTGAAGCTTTCTTT.

A single count supports this clone. This sample includes further DNA sequences coding for the same CDR3. This chain connects TRBV18 to TRBJ2-5, with 7 bases identical to TRBD1. V was clipped by 3 bases and J by 2 bases; unmatched bases: 3. This CDR3 has 14 residues. CDR1 and CDR2 (germline): KGHSH, LQKENI. The CDR3 coding sequence is TGTGCCAGCTCACCGACAGGGTCTCAAGAGACCCAGTACTTC. Translation: CASSPTGSQETQYF.

The V gene is TRBV20-1, the J gene TRBJ1-1; D perhaps matches TRBD1 (6 bases). The CDR3 loop spans 14 amino acids. Germline loops: CDR1 DFQATT, CDR2 SNEGSKA (reference sequence). V lost 3 bases and J lost 6, with 17 bases in between. The CDR3 nucleotides read TGCAGTGCTAGTGGTGTGGTCAGGGGCGCTGAAGCTTTCTTT. Translated, it gives CSASGVVRGAEAFF.

This clone was seen just once. The V gene is TRBV6-5, the J gene TRBJ2-7, with 7 nucleotides matching TRBD2. Germline loops: CDR1 MNHEY, CDR2 SVGAGI. The length of the CDR3 is 15 residues. The J segment lost 0 bases and the V segment lost 0 bases, leaving 2 bases of the junction unmatched. The CDR3 is CASSYSGGSSYEQYF. DNA for the CDR3: TGTGCCAGCAGTTACTCGGGCGGGAGCTCCTACGAGCAGTACTTC.

The V and J genes are TRBV9 and TRBJ2-3; 14 nucleotides align to TRBD2. V gave up 3 bases and J gave up 5 bases; unmatched junction bases: 2. The V gene's germline CDR1 is SGDLS and CDR2 YYNGEE. The CDR3 has 15 amino acids. CDR3 region: CASSAGLAGEDTQYF. The CDR3 bases are TGTGCCAGCAGCGCGGGACTAGCGGGGGAAGATACGCAGTATTTT.

This clone was seen a single time. The chain employs TRBV29-1 and TRBJ2-3; 7 nucleotides align to TRBD2. Germline V gene data show CDR1 as SQVTM and CDR2 as ANQGSEA. The CDR3 spans 14 residues. The J segment lost 5 bases and the V segment lost 7 bases, leaving 12 bases of the junction unmatched. Here the CDR3 DNA reads TGCAGCGCCAAGCGACAGACGGGGGGAGATACGCAGTATTTT. Translated: CSAKRQTGGDTQYF.